The 28 T cell receptor beta chains given below trace back to one sample, sequenced in a study of blood T cell repertoires in COVID-19. The protocol was immunoSEQ multiplex PCR, while the TCRdb copy is restricted to in-frame clones and leaves out a portion. The data show 99,000 or so clones, 88% seen once. The sample comprised peripheral blood. The receptors derive from a man aged 45-60 years with COVID-19, enrolled during active disease.

This clone was counted only a few times. This chain connects TRBV7-3 to TRBJ2-1, with D possibly being TRBD2 (6 bases). Germline loops: CDR1 SGHTA, CDR2 FQGTGA. The CDR3 totals 15 residues. The V end lost 5 bases, the J end lost 5 bases, and 16 bases lay between the germline ends. The CDR3 nucleotides read TGTGCCAGCAGCCCGGCCGCGGGACGAAACAATGAGCAGTTCTTC. This encodes CASSPAAGRNNEQFF.

This chain joins TRBV15 and TRBJ2-3; a possible D gene is TRBD1 (6 bases). Per the germline V gene, CDR1 is LNHNV and CDR2 is YYDKDF (reference sequence). Deletions cut 0 bases from V and 2 bases from J, with 12 bases between. The CDR3 consists of 16 residues. CDR3 in amino acids: CATSRDPGQNTDTQYF. DNA for the CDR3: TGTGCCACCAGCAGAGATCCGGGACAAAACACAGATACGCAGTATTTT.

This chain's CDR3 is CASSPVTGWGYTF. In nucleotides, the CDR3 is TGTGCCAGCAGCCCCGTGACAGGTTGGGGCTACACCTTC. The V call is TRBV28, the J call TRBJ1-2, with D possibly TRBD1 on 6 matching bases. Trimming left V 6 bases short and J 8 bases short, with 16 bases between. There are 13 residues in the CDR3. Germline V gene lookup returns CDR1 MDHEN and CDR2 SYDVKM.

V gene TRBV5-1 combines with J gene TRBJ2-3; 9 bases are a match to TRBD2. Germline values: CDR1 SGHRS, CDR2 YFSETQ. The CDR3 contains 15 residues. J gave up 0 bases and V 5 bases, and 4 bases lay outside the gene matches. The CDR3 region has the DNA TGCGCCAGCAGGATAACTAGCGGGAGCACAGATACGCAGTATTTT. Translating gives CASRITSGSTDTQYF.

The chain has TRBV5-1 and TRBJ1-2; TRBD1 matches at 9 bases. The CDR3 has 14 residues. Germline V gene sequence: CDR1 SGHRS, CDR2 YFSETQ. The V gene end was trimmed by 6 bases and the J gene end by 4 bases; junction bases not matched to a gene: 7. CDR3: CASKAGTGTYGYTF. The CDR3 DNA sequence: TGCGCCAGCAAAGCCGGGACAGGGACCTATGGCTACACCTTC.

This clone has more than one count but fewer than ten. The chain carries TRBV7-9 and TRBJ1-2; D call uncertain. CDR3 size: 15 residues. Trimming pared 0 bases from V and 4 bases from J, leaving 12 bases between. Germline loops: CDR1 SEHNR, CDR2 FQNEAQ (reference sequence). CDR3 DNA sequence: TGTGCCAGCAGCTTAGCAGCGGGCACGGGCTATGGCTACACCTTC. Protein sequence: CASSLAAGTGYGYTF.

V usage is TRBV19 and J usage is TRBJ2-3, with D possibly TRBD2 on 6 matching bases. CDR1 and CDR2 (germline): LNHDA, SQIVND (reference sequence). CDR3 size: 16 residues. Between the trimmed V and J ends, which lost 5 bases and 4 bases, there was a span of 19 bases. The CDR3 sequence is CASSPRDSIVPDTQYF. The CDR3 coding sequence is TGTGCCAGTAGTCCCCGGGACTCCATCGTGCCAGATACGCAGTATTTT.

This chain uses TRBV6-5 with TRBJ1-5; 8 bases fit TRBD1. Trimming at V came to 9 bases and at J to 2 bases, leaving 6 bases not matched to a gene. The V gene's germline CDR1 is MNHEY and CDR2 SVGAGI. The CDR3 is made up of 14 amino acids. Here the CDR3 reads CASTDRGRNQPQHF. For the CDR3, the DNA is TGTGCCAGTACCGACAGGGGCCGCAATCAGCCCCAGCATTTT.

The chain uses TRBV6-2 or TRBV6-3 and TRBJ1-5; maybe TRBD1 (6 bases). Germline V gives CDR1 MNHEY, CDR2 SVGEGT. The germline V and J ends were trimmed by 2 bases and 5 bases, with 13 bases remaining between them. The CDR3 runs to 15 residues. This chain's CDR3 is CASSYQGSPHQPQHF. The CDR3 DNA follows: TGTGCCAGCAGTTACCAGGGGTCCCCCCATCAGCCCCAGCATTTT.

V usage is TRBV19 and J usage is TRBJ2-1, with TRBD2 identical over 8 bases. The CDR3 consists of 18 residues. J lost 0 bases, V lost 2 bases, and 9 bases had no gene match. Germline V CDR1 and CDR2: LNHDA, SQIVND (reference sequence). The CDR3, as DNA: TGTGCCAGTAGTATATTCTCGAGCGGGGGCCTCTCCTACAATGAGCAGTTCTTC. Protein sequence: CASSIFSSGGLSYNEQFF.

The chain recombines TRBV28 with TRBJ1-6; tentatively, D is TRBD1 (6 bases). The CDR3 is 16 amino acids. Germline V gene data show CDR1 as MDHEN and CDR2 as SYDVKM. Trimming shortened V by 6 bases and J by 7 bases, and 19 bases separated the two germline ends. CDR3 in DNA: TGTGCCAGCAGAACCGACAGGAGACTAAGCAATTCACCCCTCCACTTT. This gives the protein CASRTDRRLSNSPLHF.

The J gene is TRBJ1-5, the V gene TRBV18; D may be TRBD1 (6 bases). Trimming removed 1 base from V and 3 bases from J, with 7 bases in between. The CDR3 contains 14 residues. From germline, CDR1 is KGHSH and CDR2 LQKENI. CDR3 amino acids: CASSPRDTNQPQHF. CDR3 in DNA: TGTGCCAGCTCACCACGGGACACCAATCAGCCCCAGCATTTT.

The chain links TRBV5-6 to TRBJ2-7, with D uncertain. From germline, CDR1 is SGHDT and CDR2 YYEEEE. The CDR3 totals 13 residues. Trimming stripped 4 bases from V and 3 bases from J, with 11 bases between. CDR3 sequence (DNA): TGTGCCAGCAGCCTGAGGCTGAGCTACGAGCAGTACTTC. It is translated as CASSLRLSYEQYF.

The chain carries TRBV7-8 and TRBJ1-3, with a tentative D call TRBD1 (6 bases). The V end lost 5 bases, the J end lost 4 bases, and 18 bases lay between the germline ends. The CDR3 runs 16 residues. Germline V gene data show CDR1 as SGHVS and CDR2 as FQNEAQ. CDR3 protein: CASSPQGIALGNTIYF. CDR3 coding DNA: TGTGCCAGCAGCCCTCAGGGGATTGCGCTCGGAAACACCATATATTTT.

The CDR3 region has the DNA TGCAGTGCTCGACAGAACTATGGCTACACCTTC. This gives the protein CSARQNYGYTF. This chain joins TRBV20-1 and TRBJ1-2, with D tentatively TRBD1 (5 bases). The CDR3 totals 11 residues. V was clipped by 5 bases and J by 2 bases, with 6 bases between them. Looked up from germline, CDR1 is DFQATT and CDR2 is SNEGSKA (reference sequence).

The table lists this clone with a count of one. This sequence joins TRBV28 and TRBJ1-2; D unresolved. The CDR3 extends over 13 amino acids. Trimming removed 2 bases from V and 4 bases from J, with 8 bases in between. Germline CDR1 reads MDHEN; CDR2 reads SYDVKM. DNA of the CDR3: TGTGCCAGCAGTTTACGTCGGAGCTATGGCTACACCTTC. The encoded protein is CASSLRRSYGYTF.

This chain uses TRBV12-3 or TRBV12-4 with TRBJ1-5, with D unresolved. V was shortened by 9 bases and J by 6 bases, with 15 bases between the two germline ends. This CDR3 contains 13 residues. In DNA form, the CDR3 reads TGTGCCAGTTTAAAGGGAGGAGGTCAGCCCCAGCATTTT. Protein: CASLKGGGQPQHF.

This clone was counted once. V is TRBV9 and J is TRBJ2-3; 10 bases are a match to TRBD2. Germline V gene lookup returns CDR1 SGDLS and CDR2 YYNGEE. The CDR3 has 17 amino acids. The V segment lost 2 bases and the J segment 0 bases; nucleotides outside the gene matches: 6. CDR3 region: CASSVASGGESTDTQYF. The CDR3 bases are TGTGCCAGCAGCGTTGCTAGCGGGGGCGAAAGCACAGATACGCAGTATTTT.

The J gene is TRBJ2-7, the V gene TRBV5-5; TRBD1 aligns across 9 bases. From germline, CDR1 is SGHKS and CDR2 YYEKEE (reference sequence). V lost 0 bases, J lost 2 bases, and 6 bases stayed unmatched. There are 16 residues in the CDR3. CDR3 in amino acids: CASSLGTGGSTYEQYF. The DNA of the CDR3 is TGTGCCAGCAGCTTGGGTACAGGGGGCTCGACCTACGAGCAGTACTTC.

CDR3 DNA: TGTGCCACCAGTGACTCAGGGGAGCCCGGCCACTACAATGAGCAGTTCTTC. Translated: CATSDSGEPGHYNEQFF. The chain employs TRBV24-1 and TRBJ2-1; weak D call: TRBD1 (6 bases). The V end was cut by 4 bases, the J end by 3 bases, with 18 bases between. Germline CDR1 KGHDR, CDR2 SFDVKD. The CDR3 sequence is 17 residues long.

The V and J genes are TRBV4-1 and TRBJ1-5; D is possibly TRBD1 (5 bases). The CDR3 loop spans 14 amino acids. The germline gives CDR1 MGHRA, CDR2 YSYEKL. V shed 3 bases and J shed 4 bases, with 10 bases lying between them. For the CDR3, the DNA is TGCGCCAGCAGCCAGGGGCAGGATAATCAGCCCCAGCATTTT. Translating gives CASSQGQDNQPQHF.

The chain joins TRBV3-1 (or the pseudogene TRBV3-2) to TRBJ1-2; D uncertain. Germline CDR1 is LGHDT and CDR2 is YNNKEL (reference sequence). Trimming took off 1 base at V and 0 bases at J, with 12 bases between the two ends. There are 16 residues in the CDR3. In DNA, the CDR3 is TGTGCCAGCAGCCAAGGGGCCAACTTAGCTAACTATGGCTACACCTTC. It specifies CASSQGANLANYGYTF.

The V gene is TRBV5-1, the J gene TRBJ2-1; D not certain. The CDR3 loop spans 15 amino acids. The germline V and J ends were trimmed by 4 bases and 1 base, with 12 bases remaining between them. CDR1 and CDR2 (germline): SGHRS, YFSETQ. CDR3 sequence reads: CASSPNAGSYNEQFF. CDR3 DNA: TGCGCCAGCAGCCCCAATGCCGGGTCCTACAATGAGCAGTTCTTC.

This sequence joins TRBV6-2 or TRBV6-3 and TRBJ1-5; no firm D call. The CDR3 runs to 13 residues. V was shortened by 5 bases and J by 3 bases, with 8 bases between the two germline ends. The germline V gene has CDR1 MNHEY and CDR2 SVGEGT. The CDR3 is CASSREFNQPQHF. The CDR3 DNA is TGTGCCAGCAGTCGCGAGTTCAATCAGCCCCAGCATTTT.

The chain is built from TRBV15 and TRBJ2-4, with 9 bases aligning to TRBD2. V trimming: 1 base; J trimming: 1 base; junction bases outside the gene matches: 2. Germline loops: CDR1 LNHNV, CDR2 YYDKDF (reference sequence). The CDR3 runs 16 residues. CDR3 DNA: TGTGCCACCAGCAGAGTTCTAGCGGGGGCCAAAAACATTCAGTACTTC. This encodes CATSRVLAGAKNIQYF.

This clone was seen more than once but under ten times. V usage is TRBV29-1 and J usage is TRBJ1-5, with D possibly being TRBD1 (6 bases). The CDR3 sequence is 13 residues long. V lost 7 bases and J lost 3, with 13 bases in between. Germline V gene sequence: CDR1 SQVTM, CDR2 ANQGSEA. CDR3 nucleotide sequence: TGCAGCGGCACGACAGGAGTCAATCAGCCCCAGCATTTT. Translated, it gives CSGTTGVNQPQHF.

This clone was counted a single time. This rearrangement joins TRBV15 to TRBJ1-6, with 7 bases matching TRBD1. J lost 0 bases, V lost 1 base, and 6 bases had no gene match. There are 18 residues in the CDR3. Germline assignment: CDR1 LNHNV and CDR2 YYDKDF (reference sequence). The CDR3, as DNA: TGTGCCACCAGCAGAGTTGGGACAGTCAGCTCCTATAATTCACCCCTCCACTTT. It specifies CATSRVGTVSSYNSPLHF.

The chain has TRBV7-2 and TRBJ2-2; tentative D call: TRBD2 (7 bases). Per the germline V gene, CDR1 is SGHTA and CDR2 is FQGNSA. V was clipped by 5 bases and J by 3 bases, with 16 bases between them. The CDR3 has 16 amino acids. The CDR3 loop is CASSPGGGGYTGELFF. In DNA, the CDR3 is TGTGCCAGCAGCCCGGGGGGCGGGGGATACACCGGGGAGCTGTTTTTT. Full variable domain (remainder filled in from reference TRBV7-2 and TRBJ2-2): GAGVSQSPSNKVTEKGKDVELRCDPISGHTALYWYRQSLGQGLEFLIYFQGNSAPDKSGLPSDRFSAERTGGSVSTLTIQRTQQEDSAVYLCASSPGGGGYTGELFFGEGSRLTVL.